This is a list of T cell receptor beta chains from one sample in a study of cytomegalovirus exposure and HLA in healthy donors. This table comes from immunoSEQ multiplex PCR, and its TCRdb copy is limited to in-frame clones, with some not included. The repertoire holds 200,000 to 250,000 clones, with under 85% as singletons. The sequencing sample was made of PBMCs. All receptors come from a man aged 50-59 years in good health and CMV-seronegative. The CDR3 runs from the conserved cysteine through the conserved F or W. Fields, in order: J gene, clone size, V gene, D gene, CDR3 DNA, CDR3 protein. The D gene is left open where the match is weak. The size entry is marked missing in some rows and otherwise reads once, few, many or a size class.

TRBJ2-5 few TRBV6-1 - TGTGCCAGCAGTGAACAGGGTAAAGGCACCCAGTACTTC CASSEQGKGTQYF
TRBJ1-2 - TRBV28 TRBD1 TGTGCCAGCAGTCCGAGCTCAGGGGGCTATGGCTACACCTTC CASSPSSGGYGYTF
TRBJ2-7 - TRBV5-1 - TGCGCCAGCAGCTTTCGGCAGGGCGCCTACGAGCAGTACTTC CASSFRQGAYEQYF
TRBJ1-2 - TRBV2 TRBD1 TGTGCCAGCTCCCGCTCAACAGGACAGGCGCCCTATGGCTACACCTTC CASSRSTGQAPYGYTF
TRBJ2-2 - TRBV5-1 TRBD1 TGCGCCAGCAGCTTGTCCGGGACAGGGCTTACCGGGGAGCTGTTTTTT CASSLSGTGLTGELFF
TRBJ2-7 once TRBV5-1 - TGCGCCAGCAGCAGGGGACTGAAACCCTACGAGCAGTACTTC CASSRGLKPYEQYF
TRBJ2-7 - TRBV27 - TGTGCCAGCAGTTTCGGCTCGGGGGACGAGCAGTACTTC CASSFGSGDEQYF
TRBJ2-1 - TRBV7-8 TRBD2 TGTGCCAGCAGCTTAGTTAGCGGGAGGTACAATGAGCAGTTCTTC CASSLVSGRYNEQFF
TRBJ2-1 - TRBV6-5 TRBD1 TGTGCCAGCAGCCGACAGGGTCCCTACAATGAGCAGTTCTTC CASSRQGPYNEQFF
TRBJ1-5 - TRBV2 - TGTGCCAGCAGCTACAGGGTTAATCAGCCCCAGCATTTT CASSYRVNQPQHF
TRBJ2-3 - TRBV5-3 TRBD1 TGTGCCAGAAGCATAGGACAGGGTAGGACAGATACGCAGTATTTT CARSIGQGRTDTQYF
TRBJ2-3 - TRBV19 TRBD2 TGTGCCTGCGGGAGAAGCACAGATACGCAGTATTTT CACGRSTDTQYF
TRBJ2-1 few TRBV6-4 TRBD2 TGTGCCAGCAGTGAAGCTAGCGGGACCCCGTACAATGAGCAGTTCTTC CASSEASGTPYNEQFF
TRBJ2-7 - TRBV12-1 - TGTGCCAGCAGCTCGGGGGGACGGTGTAGCTCCTACGAGCAGTACTTC CASSSGGRCSSYEQYF
TRBJ2-1 - TRBV29-1 TRBD2 TGCAGCGTCCCTCGGGGGGGGAGCTCCTACAATGAGCAGTTCTTC CSVPRGGSSYNEQFF
TRBJ2-1 once TRBV9 TRBD2 TGTGCCAGCAGCCCCACTAGCGGGGTCTCCTACAATGAGCAGTTCTTC CASSPTSGVSYNEQFF
TRBJ1-1 - TRBV5-4 TRBD1 TGTGCCAGCAGCCAGGACAGGGGGCGGACTGAAGCTTTCTTT CASSQDRGRTEAFF
TRBJ1-2 few TRBV2 - TGTGCCAGCAGCCTTAGAAGTACCGCTAACTATGGCTACACCTTC CASSLRSTANYGYTF
TRBJ2-1 - TRBV29-1 - TGCAGCGTTGTTAGTTACAATGAGCAGTTCTTC CSVVSYNEQFF
TRBJ2-7 - TRBV27 TRBD1 TGTGCCATCGGGACAGGCATCTACGAGCAGTACTTC CAIGTGIYEQYF
TRBJ1-1 - TRBV2 - TGTGCCAGCAGTGAGGGCAGGGAATTAGACACTGAAGCTTTCTTT CASSEGRELDTEAFF
TRBJ1-2 - TRBV5-6 TRBD1 TGTGCCAGCAGTCCGACAGGGGGATCGGGGCTCTATGGCTACACCTTC CASSPTGGSGLYGYTF
TRBJ2-7 - TRBV30 TRBD2 TGTGCCTGGAGTAAGACTAGCGGAGTCCCCTACGAGCAGTACTTC CAWSKTSGVPYEQYF
TRBJ2-7 - TRBV11-2 - TGTGCCAGCACCAAATCAGGGGGACTAGTTGGTTACGAGCAGTACTTC CASTKSGGLVGYEQYF
TRBJ1-1 - TRBV5-6 - TGTGCCAGCACCCATGAAAAGGGGCTACTGAACACTGAAGCTTTCTTT CASTHEKGLLNTEAFF
TRBJ2-3 few TRBV11-2 - TGTGCCAGCCTCGGAAGCGGTACAGATACGCAGTATTTT CASLGSGTDTQYF
TRBJ2-7 - TRBV5-4 - TGTGCCAGCAGCAGTCCCCTAGCCCCCTACGAGCAGTACTTC CASSSPLAPYEQYF
TRBJ1-4 - TRBV7-9 TRBD1 TGTGCCAGCAGCTTAGAGACAGGGGGGTATAATGAAAAACTGTTTTTT CASSLETGGYNEKLFF
TRBJ1-3 - TRBV18 - TGTGCCAGCTCACCGGACAGCTCTGGAAACACCATATATTTT CASSPDSSGNTIYF
TRBJ2-1 once TRBV10-3 TRBD2 TGTGCCACCTCACTAGCGGGAGTAGCCAATGAGCAGTTCTTC CATSLAGVANEQFF
TRBJ2-3 - TRBV14 TRBD2 TGTGCCAGCAGCCGAACCCTAGCGGGAGGGCCTGGAGATACGCAGTATTTT CASSRTLAGGPGDTQYF
TRBJ1-1 few TRBV30 - TGTGCCTCAACAGGGTCCCAGACAGGTTCGAACACTGAAGCTTTCTTT CASTGSQTGSNTEAFF
TRBJ2-1 few TRBV7-6 TRBD2 TGTGCCAGCAGCATCTTAGCGGGACCACTCCTCAATGAGCAGTTCTTC CASSILAGPLLNEQFF
TRBJ2-4 - TRBV6-4 TRBD2 TGTGCCAGCAGTCCCGGACTAGCGGACATTCAGTACTTC CASSPGLADIQYF
TRBJ2-5 - TRBV5-6 TRBD1 TGTGCCAGCGGGGACAGGGTCCAGGAGACCCAGTACTTC CASGDRVQETQYF
TRBJ2-1 - TRBV9 TRBD1 TGTGCCAGCAGCGTAGCCCCGGCCGGGACAGGGGCCTACAATGAGCAGTTCTTC CASSVAPAGTGAYNEQFF
TRBJ2-1 - TRBV27 TRBD2 TGTGCCAGCAGAGTAGCGGGAGCCGCCTACAATGAGCAGTTCTTC CASRVAGAAYNEQFF
TRBJ2-4 - TRBV6-1 - TGTGCCAGCAGACAAACCGGGGAAAACATTCAGTACTTC CASRQTGENIQYF
TRBJ2-7 - TRBV19 TRBD1 TGTGCCAGTAGACGGACAGGGCAATACGAGCAGTACTTC CASRRTGQYEQYF
TRBJ1-2 - TRBV5-1 - TGCGCCAGCAGCATGGAAATCGGGATAAACTATGGCTACACCTTC CASSMEIGINYGYTF
TRBJ2-7 - TRBV19 TRBD1 TGTGCCAGTAGTACCCAACCGGGACAGGGGCCCTACGAGCAGTACTTC CASSTQPGQGPYEQYF
TRBJ2-1 few TRBV5-1 TRBD1 TGCGCCAGCACCCACTTCGACAGGGCCTCGTTCAATGAGCAGTTCTTC CASTHFDRASFNEQFF
TRBJ2-3 - TRBV2 TRBD2 TGTGCCAGCAGGGCCCCCGGAGCGGGAGCGCAAGATACGCAGTATTTT CASRAPGAGAQDTQYF
TRBJ2-2 few TRBV6-5 - TGTGCCAGCAAAGGGGGTATTTCCGGGGAGCTGTTTTTT CASKGGISGELFF
TRBJ2-1 - TRBV10-1 TRBD2 TGCGCCAGCAGTGGACTAGCGGGAGGGAGCTGGGAGCAGTTCTTC CASSGLAGGSWEQFF
TRBJ2-1 - TRBV11-1 TRBD2 TGTGCCAGCAGCTTAGGGGCTAGCGGGAGGGTAGAGCAGTTCTTC CASSLGASGRVEQFF
TRBJ1-1 - TRBV2 - TGTGCCAGCAGAAGAAGGGGAGGGACTGAAGCTTTCTTT CASRRRGGTEAFF
TRBJ2-7 - TRBV5-1 TRBD1 TGCGCCAGCAGCTTGATACCGGGACAGGGAGGATCCGAGCAGTACTTC CASSLIPGQGGSEQYF
TRBJ2-7 - TRBV7-9 - TGTGCCAGCAGCTTAGTCGGGGTGAGCGAGCAGTACTTC CASSLVGVSEQYF
TRBJ1-1 - TRBV6-5 - TGTGCCAGCAGCCGTGGACAGTTGAACACTGAAGCTTTCTTT CASSRGQLNTEAFF
TRBJ1-4 - TRBV19 - TGTGCCAGTAGGGGTCCCAGAGCGGGGGAAAAACTGTTTTTT CASRGPRAGEKLFF
TRBJ2-2 - TRBV7-9 - TGTGCCAGCAGCTTAGGTTTGGCGGTTACCGGGGAGCTGTTTTTT CASSLGLAVTGELFF
TRBJ2-5 - TRBV28 - TGTGCCAGCAGTCAAACAGGGCTAGAGACCCAGTACTTC CASSQTGLETQYF
TRBJ1-4 few TRBV2 - TGTGCCAGCAGGACGGGTCGTGAAAAACTGTTTTTT CASRTGREKLFF
TRBJ2-1 - TRBV6-5 TRBD2 TGTGCCAGCAGTTACGAAGGGACTAGCGGATACAATGAGCAGTTCTTC CASSYEGTSGYNEQFF
TRBJ1-2 - TRBV28 TRBD1 TGTGCCAGCAGTTCGACAGGGGAGGCCTATGGCTACACCTTC CASSSTGEAYGYTF
TRBJ1-5 - TRBV5-1 - TGCGCCAGCAGCTTGATGTCAGGAGAGGGGCCCCAGCATTTT CASSLMSGEGPQHF